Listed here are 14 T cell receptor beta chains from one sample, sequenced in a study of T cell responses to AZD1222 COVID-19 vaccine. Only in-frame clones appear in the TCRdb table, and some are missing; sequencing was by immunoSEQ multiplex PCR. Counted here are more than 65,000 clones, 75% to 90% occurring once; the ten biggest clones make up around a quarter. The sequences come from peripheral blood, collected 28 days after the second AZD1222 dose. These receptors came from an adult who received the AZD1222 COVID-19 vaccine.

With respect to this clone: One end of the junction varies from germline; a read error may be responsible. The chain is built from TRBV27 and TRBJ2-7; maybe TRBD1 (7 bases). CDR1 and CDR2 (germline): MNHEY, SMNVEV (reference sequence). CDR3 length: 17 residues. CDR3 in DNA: TGTGCCAGCAGTACCCGACTAGGGGGCTCGTTATCTTACGGGCAGTACTTC. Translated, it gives CASSTRLGGSLSYGQYF.

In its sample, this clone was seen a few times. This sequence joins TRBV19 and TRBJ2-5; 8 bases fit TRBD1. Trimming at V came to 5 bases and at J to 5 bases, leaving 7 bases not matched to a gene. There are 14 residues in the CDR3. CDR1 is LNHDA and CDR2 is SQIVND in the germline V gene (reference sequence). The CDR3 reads CASSPRQGRETQYF. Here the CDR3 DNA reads TGTGCCAGTAGTCCAAGACAGGGGAGGGAGACCCAGTACTTC.

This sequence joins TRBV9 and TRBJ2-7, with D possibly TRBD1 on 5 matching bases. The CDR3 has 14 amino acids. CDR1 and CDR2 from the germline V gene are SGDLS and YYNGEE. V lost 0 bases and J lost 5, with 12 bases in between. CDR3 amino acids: CASSVAMAGNEQYF. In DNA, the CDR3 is TGTGCCAGCAGCGTAGCTATGGCAGGGAACGAGCAGTACTTC. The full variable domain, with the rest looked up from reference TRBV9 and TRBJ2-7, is DSGVTQTPKHLITATGQRVTLRCSPRSGDLSVYWYQQSLDQGLQFLIQYYNGEERAKGNILERFSAQQFPDLHSELNLSSLELGDSALYFCASSVAMAGNEQYFGPGTRLTVT.

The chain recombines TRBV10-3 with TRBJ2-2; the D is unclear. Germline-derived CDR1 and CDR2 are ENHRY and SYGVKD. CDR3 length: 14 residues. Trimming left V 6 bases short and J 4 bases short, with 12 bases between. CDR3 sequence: CAIRSQKSTGELFF. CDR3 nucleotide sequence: TGTGCCATCAGGTCTCAAAAAAGCACCGGGGAGCTGTTTTTT.

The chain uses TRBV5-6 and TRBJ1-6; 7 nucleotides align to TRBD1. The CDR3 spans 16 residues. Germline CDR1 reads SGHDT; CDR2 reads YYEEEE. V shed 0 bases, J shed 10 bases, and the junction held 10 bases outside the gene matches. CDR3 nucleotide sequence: TGTGCCAGCAGCTTGGATCAGGGGGTTATGGGGTCACCCCTCCACTTT. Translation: CASSLDQGVMGSPLHF. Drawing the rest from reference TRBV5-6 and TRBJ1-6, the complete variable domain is DAGVTQSPTHLIKTRGQQVTLRCSPKSGHDTVSWYQQALGQGPQFIFQYYEEEERQRGNFPDRFSGHQFPNYSSELNVNALLLGDSALYLCASSLDQGVMGSPLHFGNGTRLTVT.

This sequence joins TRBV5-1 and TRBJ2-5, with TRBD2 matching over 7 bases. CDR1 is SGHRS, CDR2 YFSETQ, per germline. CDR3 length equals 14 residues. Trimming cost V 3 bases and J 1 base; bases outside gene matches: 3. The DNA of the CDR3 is TGCGCCAGCAGCTCTAGCGGCTTCCAAGAGACCCAGTACTTC. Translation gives CASSSSGFQETQYF.

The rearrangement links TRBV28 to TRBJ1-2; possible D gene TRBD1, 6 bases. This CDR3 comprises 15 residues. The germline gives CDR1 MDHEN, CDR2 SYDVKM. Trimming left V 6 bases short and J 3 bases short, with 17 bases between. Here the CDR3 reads CASSPGTSRDYGYTF. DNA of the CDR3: TGTGCCAGCAGCCCAGGGACATCTCGCGACTATGGCTACACCTTC.

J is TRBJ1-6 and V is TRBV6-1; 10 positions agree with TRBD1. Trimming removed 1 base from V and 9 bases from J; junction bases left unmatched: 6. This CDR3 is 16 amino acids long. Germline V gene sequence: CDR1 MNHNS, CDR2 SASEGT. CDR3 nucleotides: TGTGCCAGCAGTGAAGGGACAGGGGGTAATTTTTCACCCCTCCACTTT. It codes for CASSEGTGGNFSPLHF.

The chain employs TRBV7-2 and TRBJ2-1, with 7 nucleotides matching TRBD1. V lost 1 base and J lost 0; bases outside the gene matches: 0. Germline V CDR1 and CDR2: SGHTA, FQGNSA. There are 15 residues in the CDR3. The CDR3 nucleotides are TGTGCCAGCAGCTTAGGACAGGGCTCCTACAATGAGCAGTTCTTC. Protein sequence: CASSLGQGSYNEQFF. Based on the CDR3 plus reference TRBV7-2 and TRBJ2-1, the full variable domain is GAGVSQSPSNKVTEKGKDVELRCDPISGHTALYWYRQSLGQGLEFLIYFQGNSAPDKSGLPSDRFSAERTGGSVSTLTIQRTQQEDSAVYLCASSLGQGSYNEQFFGPGTRLTVL.

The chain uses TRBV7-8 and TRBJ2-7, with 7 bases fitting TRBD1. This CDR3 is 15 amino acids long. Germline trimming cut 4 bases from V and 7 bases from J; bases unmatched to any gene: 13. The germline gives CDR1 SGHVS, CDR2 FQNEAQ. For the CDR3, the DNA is TGTGCCAGCAGCTCCCGGACAGGTCCCTCTAGGGAGCAGTACTTC. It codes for CASSSRTGPSREQYF.

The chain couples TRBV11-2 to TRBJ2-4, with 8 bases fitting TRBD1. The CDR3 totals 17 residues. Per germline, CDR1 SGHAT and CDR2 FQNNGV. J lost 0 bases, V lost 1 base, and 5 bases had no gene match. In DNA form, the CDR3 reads TGTGCCAGCAGCTTAGGGACAGGGTCCTTAGCCAAAAACATTCAGTACTTC. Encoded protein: CASSLGTGSLAKNIQYF.

CDR3 DNA sequence: TGTGCCAGCAGCCAAGAGACCCCGAGGGAGGCTTTCTTT. Translated: CASSQETPREAFF. The chain uses TRBV14 and TRBJ1-1; D not resolved. Trimming took off 0 bases at V and 11 bases at J, with 13 bases between the two ends. This CDR3 is built from 13 residues. Germline-derived CDR1 and CDR2 are SGHDN and FVKESK.

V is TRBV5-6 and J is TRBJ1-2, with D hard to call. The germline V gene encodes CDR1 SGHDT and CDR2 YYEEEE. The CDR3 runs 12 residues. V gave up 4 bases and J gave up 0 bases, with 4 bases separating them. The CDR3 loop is CASSQSNYGYTF. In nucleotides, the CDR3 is TGTGCCAGCAGCCAATCTAACTATGGCTACACCTTC.

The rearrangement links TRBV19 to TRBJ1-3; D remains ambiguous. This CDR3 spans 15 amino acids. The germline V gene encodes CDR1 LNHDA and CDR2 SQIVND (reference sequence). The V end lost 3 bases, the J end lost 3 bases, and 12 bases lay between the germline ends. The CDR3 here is CASSIYGDRGNTIYF. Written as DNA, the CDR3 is TGTGCCAGTAGTATCTATGGTGATCGTGGAAACACCATATATTTT.